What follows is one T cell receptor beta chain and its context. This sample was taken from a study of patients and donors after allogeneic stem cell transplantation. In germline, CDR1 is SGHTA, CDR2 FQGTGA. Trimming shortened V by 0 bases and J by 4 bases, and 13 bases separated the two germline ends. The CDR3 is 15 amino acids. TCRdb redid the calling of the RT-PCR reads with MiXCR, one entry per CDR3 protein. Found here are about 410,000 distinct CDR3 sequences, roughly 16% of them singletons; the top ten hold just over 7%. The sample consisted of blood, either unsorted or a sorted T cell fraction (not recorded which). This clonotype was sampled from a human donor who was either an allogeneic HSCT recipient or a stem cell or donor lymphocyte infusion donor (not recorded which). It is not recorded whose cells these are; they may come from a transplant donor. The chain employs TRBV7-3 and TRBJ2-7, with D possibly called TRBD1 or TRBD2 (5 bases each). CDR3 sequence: CASSLTEEQGYEQYF. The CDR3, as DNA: TGTGCCAGCAGCTTAACGGAGGAGCAGGGTTACGAGCAGTACTTC. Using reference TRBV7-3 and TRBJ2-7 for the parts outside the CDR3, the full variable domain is GAGVSQTPSNKVTEKGKYVELRCDPISGHTALYWYRQSLGQGPEFLIYFQGTGAADDSGLPNDRFFAVRPEGSVSTLKIQRTERGDSAVYLCASSLTEEQGYEQYFGPGTRLTVT.